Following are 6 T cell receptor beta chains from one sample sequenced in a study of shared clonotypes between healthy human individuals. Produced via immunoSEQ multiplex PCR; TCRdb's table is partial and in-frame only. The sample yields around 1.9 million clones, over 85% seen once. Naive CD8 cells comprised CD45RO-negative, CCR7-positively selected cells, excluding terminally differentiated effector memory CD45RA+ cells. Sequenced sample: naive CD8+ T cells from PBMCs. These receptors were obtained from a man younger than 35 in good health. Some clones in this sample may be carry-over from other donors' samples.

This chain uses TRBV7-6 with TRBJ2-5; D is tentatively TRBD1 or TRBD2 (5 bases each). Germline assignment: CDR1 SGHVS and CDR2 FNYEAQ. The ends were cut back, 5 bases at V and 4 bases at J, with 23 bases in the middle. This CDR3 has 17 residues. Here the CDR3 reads CASSLETGTKGGETQYF. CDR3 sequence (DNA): TGTGCCAGCAGCCTGGAGACCGGGACGAAGGGCGGAGAGACCCAGTACTTC.

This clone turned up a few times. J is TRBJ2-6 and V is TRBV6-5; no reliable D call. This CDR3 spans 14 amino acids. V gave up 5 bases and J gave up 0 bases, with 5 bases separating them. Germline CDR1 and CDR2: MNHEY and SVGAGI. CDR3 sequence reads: CASSPISGANVLTF. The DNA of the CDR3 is TGTGCCAGCAGTCCGATCTCTGGGGCCAACGTCCTGACTTTC.

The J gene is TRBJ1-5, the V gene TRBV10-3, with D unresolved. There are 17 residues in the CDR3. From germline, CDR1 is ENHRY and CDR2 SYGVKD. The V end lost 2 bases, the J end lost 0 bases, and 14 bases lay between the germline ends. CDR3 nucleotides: TGTGCCATCAGTGAGGTTGTCACTAAGGATAGCAATCAGCCCCAGCATTTT. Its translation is CAISEVVTKDSNQPQHF.

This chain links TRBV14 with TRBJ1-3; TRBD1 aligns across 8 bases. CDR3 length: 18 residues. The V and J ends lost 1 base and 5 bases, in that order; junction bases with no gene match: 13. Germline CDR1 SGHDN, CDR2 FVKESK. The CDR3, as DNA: TGTGCCAGCAGCCAAGGGACAGGGACGCTGGCAGATAGAAACACCATATATTTT. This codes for CASSQGTGTLADRNTIYF. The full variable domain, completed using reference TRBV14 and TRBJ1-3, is EAGVTQFPSHSVIEKGQTVTLRCDPISGHDNLYWYRRVMGKEIKFLLHFVKESKQDESGMPNNRFLAERTGGTYSTLKVQPAELEDSGVYFCASSQGTGTLADRNTIYFGEGSWLTVV.

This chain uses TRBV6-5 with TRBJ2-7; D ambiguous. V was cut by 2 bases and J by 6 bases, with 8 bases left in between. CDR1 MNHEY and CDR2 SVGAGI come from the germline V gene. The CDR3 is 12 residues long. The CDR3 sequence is CASSYGPAEQYF. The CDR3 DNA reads TGTGCCAGCAGTTACGGACCGGCCGAGCAGTACTTC.

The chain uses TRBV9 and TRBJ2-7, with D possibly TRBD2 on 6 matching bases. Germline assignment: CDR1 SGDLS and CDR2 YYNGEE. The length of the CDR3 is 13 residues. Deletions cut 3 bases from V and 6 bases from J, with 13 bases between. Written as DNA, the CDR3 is TGTGCCAGCAGCGCCTACCAAGCGGGCGAGCAGTACTTC. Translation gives CASSAYQAGEQYF.